The 32 T cell receptor beta chains listed next were all sequenced from one sample in a study of T cells in Graves' hyperthyroidism and ophthalmopathy. The source material, RNA transcripts, was used to amplify TCR beta CDR3 regions. A first-round RT-PCR of the TCR CDR3 used the HTBI primer set. TCRdb reprocessed the multiplex PCR reads with MiXCR, giving one entry per CDR3 protein. The sample consists of 350,000 to 400,000 distinct CDR3 sequences, about 19% of them appearing once. Sequenced input: blood. These receptors originate from a woman aged 18 to 35 with Graves' hyperthyroidism.

This clonotype was seen only a few times. The genes are TRBV12-3 or TRBV12-4 and TRBJ1-2; possible D gene TRBD1, 5 bases. The length of the CDR3 is 14 residues. V was shortened by 6 bases and J by 0 bases, with 11 bases between the two germline ends. The CDR3 DNA is TGTGCCAGCAGGGGGACGGCGACTAACTATGGCTACACCTTC. Its protein product is CASRGTATNYGYTF.

This clonotype showed up many times. The V gene is TRBV6-1, the J gene TRBJ1-2; TRBD1 matches 8 bases. CDR3 size: 14 residues. The germline V gene encodes CDR1 MNHNS and CDR2 SASEGT. V gave up 6 bases and J gave up 3 bases; unmatched junction bases: 6. CDR3 nucleotide sequence: TGTGCCAGCAGCCACCAGGGGGCTGACTATGGCTACACCTTC. Translated: CASSHQGADYGYTF.

V usage is TRBV10-3 and J usage is TRBJ2-7; D perhaps matches TRBD2 (6 bases). Deletions cut 8 bases from V and 0 bases from J, with 11 bases between. The CDR3 is 13 amino acids. CDR1 ENHRY and CDR2 SYGVKD come from the germline V gene. The CDR3 DNA sequence: TGTGCCATCGCGAGTAGCGGCTCCTACGAGCAGTACTTC. Translated: CAIASSGSYEQYF.

This clonotype was picked up a small number of times. The chain joins TRBV18 to TRBJ2-5; no clear D. CDR1 is KGHSH, CDR2 LQKENI, per germline. The CDR3 spans 14 residues. Trimming took off 0 bases at V and 1 base at J, with 6 bases between the two ends. CDR3: CASSPPPSQETQYF. DNA for the CDR3: TGTGCCAGCTCACCACCCCCTAGCCAAGAGACCCAGTACTTC.

This clonotype came up many times. This chain joins TRBV20-1 and TRBJ1-5; 12 bases align to TRBD1. CDR1 DFQATT and CDR2 SNEGSKA come from the germline V gene (reference sequence). The trim removed 5 bases at V and 0 bases at J, leaving 8 bases unmatched. This CDR3 comprises 17 residues. For the CDR3, the DNA is TGCAGTGCTTCGGGACAGGGGGCCAGTTATAGCAATCAGCCCCAGCATTTT. It specifies CSASGQGASYSNQPQHF.

Many counts were recorded for this clonotype. The CDR3 sequence: CASSFYKYQETQYF. The CDR3 coding sequence is TGTGCCAGCAGTTTCTACAAGTACCAAGAGACCCAGTACTTC. This chain joins TRBV27 and TRBJ2-5; D unclear. Germline CDR1 is MNHEY and CDR2 is SMNVEV (reference sequence). V was cut by 3 bases and J by 0 bases, with 8 bases left in between. The CDR3 extends over 14 amino acids.

This clonotype was picked up a small number of times. The CDR3 DNA is TGTGCCAGCAGACCCGAGGGCGACACCGGGGAGCTGTTTTTT. As protein: CASRPEGDTGELFF. This rearrangement joins TRBV3-1 to TRBJ2-2; D may be TRBD2 (5 bases). Trimming stripped 6 bases from V and 3 bases from J, with 11 bases between. In germline, CDR1 is LGHDT, CDR2 YNNKEL (reference sequence). This CDR3 has 14 amino acids. The full variable domain, rest sourced from reference TRBV3-1 and TRBJ2-2, is DTAVSQTPKYLVTQMGNDKSIKCEQNLGHDTMYWYKQDSKKFLKIMFSYNNKELIINETVPNRFSPKSPDKAHLNLHINSLELGDSAVYFCASRPEGDTGELFFGEGSRLTVL.

This clonotype was detected ten times or more. The DNA of the CDR3 is TGTGCCAGCAGTGAACGAGGGGGAACTTCCTACGAGCAGTACTTC. This encodes CASSERGGTSYEQYF. This sequence joins TRBV2 and TRBJ2-7; TRBD1 is a possible D gene (6 bases). The CDR3 consists of 15 residues. The germline V gene encodes CDR1 SNHLY and CDR2 FYNNEI. With 2 bases removed from V and 1 base from J, the gap between germline ends came to 12 bases.

This clonotype showed up many times. The chain recombines TRBV5-1 with TRBJ2-5; 7 bases fit TRBD1. Germline V gives CDR1 SGHRS, CDR2 YFSETQ. V trimming: 3 bases; J trimming: 5 bases; junction bases outside the gene matches: 7. The CDR3 is made up of 14 amino acids. CDR3: CASSSAEGAETQYF. The CDR3 DNA is TGCGCCAGCAGCTCCGCCGAGGGGGCTGAGACCCAGTACTTC. The complete variable domain, with remaining parts taken from reference TRBV5-1 and TRBJ2-5, reads KAGVTQTPRYLIKTRGQQVTLSCSPISGHRSVSWYQQTPGQGLQFLFEYFSETQRNKGNFPGRFSGRQFSNSRSEMNVSTLELGDSALYLCASSSAEGAETQYFGPGTRLLVL.

This clonotype was detected many times. The junction and the germline gene differ at one end; a read error may be behind it. The V gene is TRBV7-3, the J gene TRBJ1-1; D unclear. CDR3 length: 14 amino acids. Germline CDR1 is SGHTA and CDR2 is FQGTGA. The CDR3 is CASSFRTLNAEAFF. The CDR3 coding sequence is TGTGCCAGCAGCTTTCGGACTCTGAACGCTGAAGCTTTCTTT.

The rearrangement joins TRBV12-3 or TRBV12-4 to TRBJ2-5; either TRBD1 or TRBD2 may supply D (5 bases each). V dropped 5 bases and J dropped 2 bases, with 18 bases sitting between them. The CDR3 totals 16 residues. CDR3 nucleotides: TGTGCCAGCAGTCCTAGCCCGGGACGGATACAAGAGACCCAGTACTTC. It codes for CASSPSPGRIQETQYF.

This clonotype has ten or more counts. V usage is TRBV6-1 and J usage is TRBJ1-3; the D gene is possibly TRBD1 (5 bases). Trimming removed 6 bases from V and 4 bases from J, with 7 bases in between. The CDR3 loop spans 12 amino acids. Germline CDR1 MNHNS, CDR2 SASEGT. CDR3 DNA sequence: TGTGCCAGCAGACAGGCCGGAAACACCATATATTTT. This sequence encodes CASRQAGNTIYF.

This clonotype was picked up many times. The genes are TRBV30 and TRBJ1-2; TRBD1 might be the D (6 bases). Germline assignment: CDR1 GTSNPN and CDR2 SVGIG (reference sequence). Trimming took 1 base from V and 4 from J, leaving 16 bases between them. The CDR3 consists of 15 residues. This CDR3 is CAWSAPGGGGYGYTF. DNA for the CDR3: TGTGCCTGGAGTGCCCCCGGGGGCGGGGGCTATGGCTACACCTTC.

This clonotype was picked up many times. The J gene is TRBJ1-2, the V gene TRBV19; TRBD1 is a possible D gene (5 bases). The CDR3 sequence is 15 residues long. Germline CDR1 and CDR2: LNHDA and SQIVND (reference sequence). V was trimmed by 8 bases and J by 3 bases, leaving 19 bases between them. CDR3 in DNA: TGTGCCAGTGAGGGACGGAGGGCGATCCACTATGGCTACACCTTC. This translates into CASEGRRAIHYGYTF.

V is TRBV6-1 and J is TRBJ2-4; 7 bases match TRBD2. Germline V gene data show CDR1 as MNHNS and CDR2 as SASEGT. This CDR3 comprises 17 residues. V was clipped by 7 bases and J by 0 bases; unmatched bases: 12. CDR3 coding DNA: TGTGCCAGCATGCGACTAGCCGGATCCCTAGCCAAAAACATTCAGTACTTC. Translation gives CASMRLAGSLAKNIQYF.

On this clonotype itself: In this CDR3 the conserved last residue, phenylalanine or tryptophan, is missing, so a read error is likely. Because the CDR3's place on the DNA is in doubt, the DNA is left out and the CDR3 is given as listed by TCRdb. This chain links TRBV9 with TRBJ2-3; no check of the table's D call, TRBD1, against the DNA was made. From germline, CDR1 is SGDLS and CDR2 YYNGEE. Inclusive of both ends, the CDR3 amounts to 12 amino acids. The CDR3 reads CASSVDEAPLWY.

This clonotype was seen many times. The chain couples TRBV20-1 to TRBJ2-5; 9 bases line up with TRBD2. Germline CDR1 DFQATT, CDR2 SNEGSKA (reference sequence). V lost 2 bases, J lost 7 bases, and 11 bases stayed unmatched. The CDR3 has 15 amino acids. The CDR3 loop is CSARLAGQKEGTQYF. The CDR3 nucleotides read TGCAGTGCTAGACTAGCGGGGCAGAAAGAAGGGACCCAGTACTTC.

In this sample, this clonotype turned up a few times. V is TRBV9 and J is TRBJ2-5; 8 bases align to TRBD2. The CDR3 loop spans 15 amino acids. CDR1 is SGDLS, CDR2 YYNGEE, per germline. The junction had 5 bases not matched to a gene; V was cut back by 3 bases and J by 1 base. The CDR3 DNA reads TGTGCCAGCAGCGCGGGGGGGGACTTCCAAGAGACCCAGTACTTC. This gives the protein CASSAGGDFQETQYF.

This clonotype was counted between two and nine times. The rearrangement joins TRBV6-2 or TRBV6-3 to TRBJ2-5; D is perhaps TRBD1 or TRBD2 (6 bases each). The CDR3 spans 15 residues. V lost 6 bases, J lost 4 bases, and 18 bases lay in between. Per germline, CDR1 MNHEY and CDR2 SVGEGT. Here the CDR3 reads CASRSRGPQRETQYF. In nucleotides, the CDR3 is TGTGCCAGCAGATCTCGGGGGCCACAAAGAGAGACCCAGTACTTC.

This clonotype was seen ten or more times. The chain carries TRBV13 and TRBJ1-3, with D uncertain. Germline CDR1 and CDR2: PRHDT and FYEKMQ (reference sequence). V was cut by 6 bases and J by 2 bases, with 5 bases left in between. The CDR3 loop spans 12 amino acids. Here the CDR3 DNA reads TGTGCCAGCAGTAATGCTGGAAACACCATATATTTT. This codes for CASSNAGNTIYF.

This clonotype was observed at least ten times. The chain is built from TRBV12-3 or TRBV12-4 and TRBJ2-7; a weak D match, TRBD1 (6 bases). The CDR3 has 12 amino acids. V gave up 6 bases and J gave up 5 bases, with 11 bases separating them. Written as DNA, the CDR3 is TGTGCCAGCAGCCGGGGACAAGACGAGCAGTACTTC. It is translated as CASSRGQDEQYF.

The J gene is TRBJ2-5, the V gene TRBV6-1; D is uncertain. Germline CDR1 reads MNHNS; CDR2 reads SASEGT. This CDR3 has 14 residues. Trimming left V 4 bases short and J 3 bases short, with 12 bases between. The CDR3 DNA reads TGTGCCAGCAGTGCGGTCAGAAAGAAAGAGACCCAGTACTTC. It codes for CASSAVRKKETQYF.

This clonotype was picked up many times. The V and J genes are TRBV11-2 and TRBJ2-7; 7 bases are shared with TRBD2. Germline assignment: CDR1 SGHAT and CDR2 FQNNGV. Unmatched junction bases numbered 10, after V lost 5 bases and J lost 9 bases. The CDR3 runs 13 residues. CDR3 in DNA: TGTGCCAGCAGCCAACCTCCGGGGAGGGGGCAGTACTTC. This codes for CASSQPPGRGQYF.

This clonotype was counted many times. The chain has TRBV6-1 and TRBJ1-2; D unresolved. The germline CDR1 and CDR2 sequences are MNHNS and SASEGT. V was trimmed by 6 bases and J by 6 bases, leaving 14 bases between them. This CDR3 spans 13 amino acids. The CDR3 is CASSPQGRDGYTF. Written as DNA, the CDR3 is TGTGCCAGCAGCCCCCAAGGTCGGGATGGCTACACCTTC.

This clonotype appeared many times. This chain uses TRBV12-3 or TRBV12-4 with TRBJ2-5, with 7 bases lining up with TRBD2. V gave up 7 bases and J gave up 5 bases; unmatched junction bases: 10. The length of the CDR3 is 14 residues. Here the CDR3 reads CASKWGGREETQYF. DNA of the CDR3: TGTGCCAGCAAATGGGGGGGAAGGGAGGAGACCCAGTACTTC.

The sample holds many counts of this clonotype. This chain connects TRBV6-5 to TRBJ2-5, with D tentatively TRBD1 or TRBD2 (6 bases each). With 0 bases removed from V and 9 bases from J, the gap between germline ends came to 11 bases. The CDR3 length is 13 residues. Germline V gene sequence: CDR1 MNHEY, CDR2 SVGAGI. CDR3 sequence (DNA): TGTGCCAGCAGTTACTCCCCGGGGGCGGCCCAGTACTTC. Its protein product is CASSYSPGAAQYF.

This clonotype was recorded at least ten times. The chain couples TRBV7-8 to TRBJ1-6; D may be TRBD1 (6 bases). With 3 bases removed from V and 3 bases from J, the gap between germline ends came to 12 bases. Germline CDR1 is SGHVS and CDR2 is FQNEAQ. There are 16 residues in the CDR3. CDR3 bases: TGTGCCAGCAGCTTCAGGACAGCGATCTATAATTCACCCCTCCACTTT. Amino acids: CASSFRTAIYNSPLHF.

Points on this clonotype: A much larger clone differs from this one at a single base, so this may be a read error. In DNA form, the CDR3 reads TGTGCCAGCAGCGCGATTTCCGGGCGGAACACTGAATCTTTCTTT. Translation: CASSAISGRNTESFF. This chain joins TRBV9 and TRBJ1-1; D unclear. Germline CDR1 and CDR2: SGDLS and YYNGEE. The CDR3 is made up of 15 amino acids. Supplemented by reference TRBV9 and TRBJ1-1, the full variable domain reads DSGVTQTPKHLITATGQRVTLRCSPRSGDLSVYWYQQSLDQGLQFLIQYYNGEERAKGNILERFSAQQFPDLHSELNLSSLELGDSALYFCASSAISGRNTESFFGQGTRLTVV.

At least ten counts were recorded for this clonotype. V usage is TRBV2 and J usage is TRBJ1-5; D unclear. V shed 6 bases and J shed 2 bases, with 8 bases lying between them. This CDR3 comprises 13 residues. Germline V lookup: CDR1 SNHLY, CDR2 FYNNEI. The CDR3 loop is CASRETRNQPQHF. The CDR3 DNA follows: TGTGCCAGCAGAGAAACCCGCAATCAGCCCCAGCATTTT.

In its sample, this clonotype was seen many times. This chain joins TRBV20-1 and TRBJ1-4; 7 nucleotides align to TRBD1. The CDR3 runs 15 residues. The V gene's germline CDR1 is DFQATT and CDR2 SNEGSKA (reference sequence). J was trimmed by 4 bases and V by 3 bases; bases with no gene match: 8. Here the CDR3 DNA reads TGCAGTGCTAGGGAACCGGGACAGAGTAATGAAAAACTGTTTTTT. This codes for CSAREPGQSNEKLFF.

This clonotype was observed a handful of times. V and J are TRBV4-1 and TRBJ1-5, with TRBD1 as a possible D gene (6 bases). The CDR3 is made up of 17 amino acids. Germline V gene data show CDR1 as MGHRA and CDR2 as YSYEKL. Trimming shortened V by 0 bases and J by 4 bases, and 16 bases separated the two germline ends. The CDR3 loop reads CASSQDRGGWGNQPQHF. The CDR3 nucleotides are TGCGCCAGCAGCCAAGATAGGGGGGGCTGGGGGAATCAGCCCCAGCATTTT.

This clonotype was picked up many times. V usage is TRBV7-6 and J usage is TRBJ1-2; D perhaps matches TRBD1 (5 bases). Trimming shortened V by 5 bases and J by 4 bases, and 20 bases separated the two germline ends. CDR3 length: 16 residues. Per germline, CDR1 SGHVS and CDR2 FNYEAQ. The CDR3 reads CASSPSTSRAPYGYTF. DNA of the CDR3: TGTGCCAGCAGCCCATCGACGAGCAGGGCCCCCTATGGCTACACCTTC.